This TCR beta chain was sequenced for a study of CD8 T cells in ankylosing spondylitis (dated 2017 in TCRdb). Looking at the study overall: The study set out to find disease-linked TCR variants by profiling T cell receptor beta repertoires in ankylosing spondylitis patients and healthy donors. Peripheral blood samples were taken, and synovial fluid was additionally collected from ankylosing spondylitis patients. The full study cohort comprised some 27 ankylosing spondylitis patients and over a hundred healthy donors. Summary of the overall study and its limitations: A TCR beta motif made up of several highly homologous amino acid variants appeared to be characteristic of blood from ankylosing spondylitis patients. The disease-linked clones were reported as significantly enriched in matched synovial fluid samples from ankylosing spondylitis patients. The disease-linked clones had a CD8+ phenotype and were found at relatively low frequencies in peripheral blood. Some motif variants had previously been reported in the synovial fluid and blood of reactive arthritis patients, which suggests shared mechanisms of disease initiation.

The listed sequencing device is Illumina HiSeq 2500. TCR beta libraries were prepared by quantitative 5'-RACE with molecular barcodes. Per the authors' processing: To identify disease-linked TCR variants, a new computational method was used, one built on a probabilistic model of VDJ rearrangement. Using fastp at Q25 and MiXCR, TCRdb reprocessed the public reads and kept productive beta chains. For every CDR3 protein sequence, its rows merge into one entry that carries the most common genes and DNA. TCRdb assigned the V and J calls; the authors' analysis was not used. In this sample the table shows about 200,000 distinct CDR3 sequences, 5.5% to 7.5% of which occur a single time. The ten biggest clones cover 12% to 15% of the sample. Via the germline V gene (reference sequence), CDR1 is SEHNR and CDR2 FQNEAQ. V and J lose 8 bases and 4 bases, and a span of 15 bases separates them. The CDR3 sequence holds 13 residues, the cysteine and phenylalanine included. CDR3 DNA only is kept here, 39 bases in frame from base 1.

As for this clonotype: Its antigen is currently not known. Base qualities are not at hand, and no much larger clone is one base apart.

Sequenced input: blood, either unsorted or a sorted T cell fraction (not recorded which). The TCR sequence derives from a male donor with ankylosing spondylitis. The V gene is TRBV7-9 and the J gene is TRBJ2-7; the D gene assignment is ambiguous. CDR3 loop: CASGEGIGYEQYF. The sequenced DNA: TGTGCCAGCGGGGAAGGGATCGGTTACGAGCAGTACTTC. With all but the CDR3 taken from the reference TRBV7-9 and TRBJ2-7 genes, the full variable domain is: DTGVSQNPRHKITKRGQNVTFRCDPISEHNRLYWYRQTLGQGPEFLTYFQNEAQLEKSRLLSDRFSAERPKGSFSTLEIQRTEQGDSAMYLCASGEGIGYEQYFGPGTRLTVT.